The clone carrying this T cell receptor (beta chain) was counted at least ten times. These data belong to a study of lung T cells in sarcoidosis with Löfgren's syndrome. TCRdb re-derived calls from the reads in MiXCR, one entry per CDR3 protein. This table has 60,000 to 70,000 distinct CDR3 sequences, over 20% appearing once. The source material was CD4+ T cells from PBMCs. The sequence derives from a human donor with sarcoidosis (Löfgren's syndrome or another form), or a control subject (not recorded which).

CDR3 protein: CSVPTPLGTEAFF. The CDR3 DNA reads as TGCAGCGTGCCCACCCCTCTAGGAACTGAAGCTTTCTTT. V usage is TRBV29-1 and J usage is TRBJ1-1; D unclear. Trimming pared 6 bases from V and 5 bases from J, leaving 16 bases between. The CDR3 totals 13 residues. CDR1 and CDR2 from the germline V gene are SQVTM and ANQGSEA.